The 8 T cell receptor beta chains below were found in one sample sequenced in a study of regulatory T cells in long-lasting Graves disease. The sample's time point: newly diagnosed GD, antithyroid drugs for less than 3 months. RNA isolated from PBMCs was used to make the TCR library. Sequencing libraries for TCR beta were prepared with iRepertoire HTBI primers and Arm-PCR of CDR3 regions. TCRdb itself ran the multiplex PCR reads through MiXCR, one entry per CDR3 protein. The table lists around 500,000 distinct CDR3 sequences, 12% of them singletons. These data were also reused for a study on T cells in Graves' hyperthyroidism and ophthalmopathy.

Sequencing was performed on peripheral blood mononuclear cells (PBMCs), taken at new diagnosis, from a patient treated with antithyroid drugs. The receptors come from a woman aged 25 to 39 with Graves disease.

The chain combines TRBV9 with TRBJ2-1; TRBD2 aligns across 7 bases. The CDR3 has 14 residues. V dropped 0 bases and J dropped 9; count of bases not matched to a gene: 6. Germline CDR1 and CDR2: SGDLS and YYNGEE. The CDR3 nucleotides are TGTGCCAGCAGCGTAGATCCGGGGGGTCTTGAGCAGTTCTTC. It is translated as CASSVDPGGLEQFF.

There are a few counts of this clonotype. The J gene is TRBJ2-7, the V gene TRBV25-1; 7 positions agree with TRBD1. The V and J ends lost 6 bases and 2 bases, in that order; junction bases with no gene match: 7. Germline CDR1 is MGHDK and CDR2 is SYGVNS. The CDR3 is 14 residues long. The CDR3, as DNA: TGTGCCAGCAGCCCTCTGGGACAGACCTACGAGCAGTACTTC. This codes for CASSPLGQTYEQYF.

This clonotype was seen repeatedly, ten times or more. Here the CDR3 DNA reads TGTGCCAGCAGTTCAGCCCCTGGGGGGTCGGGCAATCAGCCCCAGCATTTT. This translates into CASSSAPGGSGNQPQHF. The V call is TRBV28, the J call TRBJ1-5; D might be TRBD1 (5 bases). This CDR3 comprises 17 residues. The V end was cut by 4 bases, the J end by 2 bases, with 18 bases between. Germline V CDR1 and CDR2: MDHEN, SYDVKM.

The chain is built from TRBV20-1 and TRBJ2-7, with D hard to call. The germline gives CDR1 DFQATT, CDR2 SNEGSKA (reference sequence). Between the trimmed V and J ends, which lost 3 bases and 2 bases, there was a span of 14 bases. The CDR3 length is 14 residues. The CDR3 loop reads CSARIKLVAYEQYF. The CDR3 DNA sequence: TGCAGTGCTAGGATCAAATTAGTAGCCTACGAGCAGTACTTC.

At least ten counts were recorded for this clonotype. This CDR3 reads CASSIRAGTEAFF. CDR3 sequence (DNA): TGTGCCAGTAGTATCCGGGCGGGCACTGAAGCTTTCTTT. V usage is TRBV19 and J usage is TRBJ1-1; D is ambiguous. The CDR3 is 13 residues long. Germline V CDR1 and CDR2: LNHDA, SQIVND (reference sequence). Trimming took off 3 bases at V and 4 bases at J, with 9 bases between the two ends. The full variable domain, its missing parts supplied by reference TRBV19 and TRBJ1-1, is DGGITQSPKYLFRKEGQNVTLSCEQNLNHDAMYWYRQDPGQGLRLIYYSQIVNDFQKGDIAEGYSVSREKKESFPLTVTSAQKNPTAFYLCASSIRAGTEAFFGQGTRLTVV.

This clonotype has ten or more counts. The chain carries TRBV6-2 or TRBV6-3 and TRBJ2-7; D unresolved. This CDR3 comprises 12 residues. Per the germline V gene, CDR1 is MNHEY and CDR2 is SVGEGT. The V gene lost 2 bases and the J gene lost 4 bases, with 6 bases spanning the gap. The CDR3 nucleotides are TGTGCCAGCAGTTACCCTCGGTACGAGCAGTACTTC. Its protein is CASSYPRYEQYF.

CDR3 region: CASSIDPNEDEQFF. CDR3 bases: TGTGCCAGCAGTATCGACCCCAACGAGGATGAGCAGTTCTTC. The genes are TRBV25-1 and TRBJ2-1; D ambiguous. CDR3 length: 14 amino acids. CDR1 and CDR2 from the germline V gene are MGHDK and SYGVNS. V gave up 5 bases and J gave up 8 bases, with 16 bases separating them.

The gene calls are TRBV5-6 and TRBJ1-1; D not certain. The CDR3 runs to 13 residues. V was shortened by 4 bases and J by 1 base, with 8 bases between the two germline ends. Germline lookup yields CDR1 SGHDT and CDR2 YYEEEE. CDR3 nucleotides: TGTGCCAGCAGCCAACAAGCGAACACTGAAGCTTTCTTT. It specifies CASSQQANTEAFF.